One and the same sample provided the 29 T cell receptor beta chains below, sequenced in a study of beta chain features in type 1 diabetes. Sequencing targeted expressed TCRB transcripts, as all isolated RNA had been reverse transcribed. Using immunoSEQ multiplex PCR, the repertoire was profiled, and TCRdb retains in-frame clones only, with some absent. The sample includes under 250,000 clones, about a tenth of them seen just once. Sequenced input: central memory CD4+ T cells from blood. The origin of the receptors is a man between 18 and 29 years old in good health.

Comment on this clone: The sample contains more than one DNA sequence encoding this CDR3. The rearrangement joins TRBV30 to TRBJ1-5; D is ambiguous. V gave up 0 bases and J gave up 4 bases, with 7 bases separating them. CDR1 is GTSNPN, CDR2 SVGIG, per germline (reference sequence). This CDR3 is built from 13 residues. The CDR3 DNA sequence: TGTGCCTGGAGTGTATCTGGGAATCAGCCCCAGCATTTT. This codes for CAWSVSGNQPQHF.

A few counts support this clone. This chain connects TRBV29-1 to TRBJ2-6, with 12 bases that match TRBD1. The trim removed 6 bases at V and 2 bases at J, leaving 2 bases unmatched. The CDR3 loop spans 15 amino acids. Germline lookup yields CDR1 SQVTM and CDR2 ANQGSEA. The CDR3 DNA follows: TGCAGCGTAGGGACAGGGGGCACTGGGGCCAACGTCCTGACTTTC. Residues: CSVGTGGTGANVLTF.

The V and J genes are TRBV6-1 and TRBJ1-5; 8 nucleotides agree with TRBD1. The CDR3 spans 15 residues. Germline lookup yields CDR1 MNHNS and CDR2 SASEGT. The ends lost 6 bases at V and 4 bases at J; junction bases unmatched: 8. CDR3 sequence reads: CASSDRGGLNQPQHF. The CDR3 DNA follows: TGTGCCAGCAGCGACAGGGGAGGGCTTAATCAGCCCCAGCATTTT.

V usage is TRBV7-2 and J usage is TRBJ1-5; perhaps TRBD1 as D (6 bases). Deletions cut 3 bases from V and 2 bases from J, with 11 bases between. The CDR3 runs to 15 residues. The V gene's germline CDR1 is SGHTA and CDR2 FQGNSA. The DNA for the CDR3 is TGTGCCAGCAGCTTTGACAGGTGGGGCAATCAGCCCCAGCATTTT. As protein: CASSFDRWGNQPQHF. The whole variable domain, remainder taken from reference TRBV7-2 and TRBJ1-5, is GAGVSQSPSNKVTEKGKDVELRCDPISGHTALYWYRQSLGQGLEFLIYFQGNSAPDKSGLPSDRFSAERTGGSVSTLTIQRTQQEDSAVYLCASSFDRWGNQPQHFGDGTRLSIL.

This clone was seen more than once but under ten times. V usage is TRBV29-1 and J usage is TRBJ2-5, with D tentatively TRBD1 (7 bases). In germline, CDR1 is SQVTM, CDR2 ANQGSEA. V lost 6 bases and J lost 14, with 25 bases in between. CDR3 length equals 13 residues. CDR3 protein: CSVEGQKRRELYF. For the CDR3, the DNA is TGCAGCGTGGAGGGACAGAAGAGAAGAGAATTATACTTC.

This clone was found a few times. The rearrangement uses TRBV30 and TRBJ2-6; possibly TRBD2 for D (5 bases). Deletions cut 7 bases from V and 3 bases from J, with 16 bases between. Germline V CDR1 and CDR2: GTSNPN, SVGIG (reference sequence). This CDR3 region has 15 residues. In nucleotides, the CDR3 is TGTGCCTCGACGAGGGTTGGAGGTGGGGCCAACGTCCTGACTTTC. Translating gives CASTRVGGGANVLTF.

This clone was observed a handful of times. The genes are TRBV7-2 and TRBJ1-4; 7 nucleotides match TRBD1. CDR1 is SGHTA, CDR2 FQGNSA, per germline. CDR3 length: 16 residues. Trimming took 5 bases from V and 7 from J; bases not matched to a gene: 13. In nucleotides, the CDR3 is TGTGCCAGCAGCCATTTCCGGGACAGTGACGGTGAAAAACTGTTTTTT. Protein: CASSHFRDSDGEKLFF.

This clone was counted at least ten times. The chain links TRBV29-1 to TRBJ1-1; TRBD1 is a possible D gene (6 bases). This CDR3 is 13 amino acids long. Between the trimmed V and J ends, which lost 4 bases and 6 bases, there was a span of 15 bases. Per germline, CDR1 SQVTM and CDR2 ANQGSEA. In DNA, the CDR3 is TGCAGCGTTGGACAGGCAGGCACCGCTGAAGCTTTCTTT. Translated: CSVGQAGTAEAFF.

This chain links TRBV27 with TRBJ2-3; D uncertain. Germline lookup yields CDR1 MNHEY and CDR2 SMNVEV (reference sequence). This CDR3 has 12 residues. Trimming left V 5 bases short and J 6 bases short, with 9 bases between. Here the CDR3 DNA reads TGTGCCAGCAGTGCCTCTAGGGATACGCAGTATTTT. It translates to CASSASRDTQYF.

This clone was counted many times. The chain uses TRBV30 and TRBJ2-5, with TRBD1 as a possible D gene (5 bases). This CDR3 has 15 amino acids. The germline gives CDR1 GTSNPN, CDR2 SVGIG (reference sequence). The V gene lost 0 bases and the J gene lost 1 base, with 12 bases spanning the gap. The CDR3 DNA reads TGTGCCTGGAGTGTTGGAGCGCAGGGCCAAGAGACCCAGTACTTC. Its translation is CAWSVGAQGQETQYF.

The sample holds a few counts of this clone. The chain employs TRBV9 and TRBJ2-5, with 8 positions matching TRBD2. J lost 5 bases, V lost 7 bases, and 10 bases had no gene match. CDR1 is SGDLS and CDR2 is YYNGEE in the germline V gene. This CDR3 is 14 amino acids long. CDR3 protein: CASGGLAGYETQYF. The CDR3 bases are TGTGCCAGCGGAGGACTAGCTGGTTATGAGACCCAGTACTTC.

There are a few counts of this clone. The CDR3 sequence: CASSLLGLAGAGRQETQYF. The CDR3 nucleotides read TGCGCCAGCAGCCTACTGGGACTAGCGGGAGCAGGAAGGCAAGAGACCCAGTACTTC. V and J are TRBV5-1 and TRBJ2-5; 14 bases fit TRBD2. Germline-derived CDR1 and CDR2 are SGHRS and YFSETQ. V shed 4 bases, J shed 2 bases, and the junction held 13 bases outside the gene matches. The CDR3 contains 19 residues.

This clone was found a few times. V usage is TRBV30 and J usage is TRBJ2-5; D is possibly TRBD2 (6 bases). Germline values: CDR1 GTSNPN, CDR2 SVGIG (reference sequence). V lost 0 bases to trimming and J lost 4 bases, with 15 bases between them. This CDR3 region has 15 residues. The CDR3 loop is CAWSVPTGLRETQYF. For the CDR3, the DNA is TGTGCCTGGAGTGTACCCACGGGACTCAGAGAGACCCAGTACTTC.

The V call is TRBV29-1, the J call TRBJ2-7; D is perhaps TRBD2 (6 bases). The V gene's germline CDR1 is SQVTM and CDR2 ANQGSEA. This CDR3 comprises 14 residues. V was clipped by 6 bases and J by 6 bases, with 21 bases between them. As DNA, the CDR3 is TGCAGCGTCGTGGGGGGTCCCACGGCCCGCGAGCAGTACTTC. Protein sequence: CSVVGGPTAREQYF.

This clone was counted at least ten times. The J gene is TRBJ2-5, the V gene TRBV7-9, with 7 bases aligning to TRBD1. V trimming: 3 bases; J trimming: 2 bases; junction bases outside the gene matches: 9. CDR3 length: 16 amino acids. Germline CDR1 and CDR2: SEHNR and FQNEAQ (reference sequence). Here the CDR3 DNA reads TGTGCCAGCAGCTTCTTGGGACAGACAGTTCAAGAGACCCAGTACTTC. This translates into CASSFLGQTVQETQYF.

The rearrangement links TRBV20-1 to TRBJ1-1; the match to TRBD1 covers 8 bases. J lost 7 bases, V lost 5 bases, and 3 bases had no gene match. The CDR3 is made up of 11 amino acids. Germline lookup yields CDR1 DFQATT and CDR2 SNEGSKA (reference sequence). The CDR3 bases are TGCAGTGCTGCGGGACAGGTTGAAGCTTTCTTT. Translating it yields CSAAGQVEAFF.

The sample holds many counts of this clone. The sample contains more than one DNA sequence encoding this CDR3. The chain links TRBV5-1 to TRBJ2-7; D is undetermined. The CDR3 loop spans 13 amino acids. Germline V gene lookup returns CDR1 SGHRS and CDR2 YFSETQ. V shed 5 bases and J shed 2 bases, with 11 bases lying between them. DNA for the CDR3: TGCGCCAGCAGTCCCGACGGAACCTACGAGCAGTACTTC. Protein product: CASSPDGTYEQYF.

The chain uses TRBV29-1 and TRBJ2-1; 9 nucleotides match TRBD2. Germline-derived CDR1 and CDR2 are SQVTM and ANQGSEA. There are 13 residues in the CDR3. Unmatched junction bases numbered 9, after V lost 7 bases and J lost 8 bases. CDR3 sequence: CSGGRARVDEQFF. DNA for the CDR3: TGCAGCGGCGGGAGGGCCCGTGTGGATGAGCAGTTCTTC.

This chain uses TRBV7-2 with TRBJ2-7, with 9 bases fitting TRBD2. V shed 8 bases, J shed 0 bases, and the junction held 14 bases outside the gene matches. From germline, CDR1 is SGHTA and CDR2 FQGNSA. The CDR3 totals 17 residues. The CDR3 coding sequence is TGTGCCAGCGTCCCCGCCCTAGCGGGACAAATCTCCTACGAGCAGTACTTC. It specifies CASVPALAGQISYEQYF.

This clone occurred a few times. This sequence joins TRBV4-2 and TRBJ2-7; the match to TRBD2 covers 10 bases. Germline V lookup: CDR1 LGHNA, CDR2 YNFKEQ. The ends lost 3 bases at V and 5 bases at J; junction bases unmatched: 7. There are 15 residues in the CDR3. In DNA form, the CDR3 reads TGTGCCAGCAGCCAGAGGGTCAGCGGGAGGGACGAGCAGTACTTC. Translating it yields CASSQRVSGRDEQYF.

This clone was observed a few times. The J gene is TRBJ2-1, the V gene TRBV28, with 8 bases aligning to TRBD2. This CDR3 spans 15 amino acids. Trimming cost V 5 bases and J 2 bases; bases outside gene matches: 5. Germline V gene data show CDR1 as MDHEN and CDR2 as SYDVKM. CDR3 region: CASSPSGPTYNEQFF. The DNA of the CDR3 is TGTGCCAGCAGTCCTAGCGGGCCTACCTACAATGAGCAGTTCTTC.

The CDR3 sequence is CASSVAGGPTDTQYF. The CDR3 DNA is TGTGCCAGCAGTGTAGCGGGAGGGCCCACAGATACGCAGTATTTT. This rearrangement joins TRBV27 to TRBJ2-3; 11 nucleotides align to TRBD2. The CDR3 is 15 residues long. V lost 5 bases, J lost 2 bases, and 3 bases stayed unmatched. Germline V lookup: CDR1 MNHEY, CDR2 SMNVEV (reference sequence).

V and J are TRBV18 and TRBJ1-1, with D unresolved. V was clipped by 3 bases and J by 4 bases, with 15 bases between them. Germline CDR1 and CDR2: KGHSH and LQKENI. There are 15 residues in the CDR3. CDR3 sequence (DNA): TGTGCCAGCTCACCTAACGGGGAAGGAGGCACTGAAGCTTTCTTT. It yields the protein CASSPNGEGGTEAFF. Full variable domain (remainder filled in from reference TRBV18 and TRBJ1-1): NAGVMQNPRHLVRRRGQEARLRCSPMKGHSHVYWYRQLPEEGLKFMVYLQKENIIDESGMPKERFSAEFPKEGPSILRIQQVVRGDSAAYFCASSPNGEGGTEAFFGQGTRLTVV.

V gene TRBV28 combines with J gene TRBJ2-7, with D uncertain. The ends were cut back, 7 bases at V and 6 bases at J, with 7 bases in the middle. The CDR3 contains 10 residues. Germline V gene data show CDR1 as MDHEN and CDR2 as SYDVKM. CDR3 coding DNA: TGTGCCAGCAACTCCCCCGAGCAGTACTTC. It codes for CASNSPEQYF.

There are a few counts of this clone. The sample contains more than one DNA sequence encoding this CDR3. The chain carries TRBV7-9 and TRBJ2-1; no reliable D call. CDR1 is SEHNR, CDR2 FQNEAQ, per germline (reference sequence). V was clipped by 5 bases and J by 0 bases, with 5 bases between them. The CDR3 covers 13 residues. The CDR3 nucleotides are TGTGCCAGCAGCCAAGGCTCCTACAATGAGCAGTTCTTC. This translates into CASSQGSYNEQFF.

Turning to this clone: Given a much more abundant clone one base away, this may be a read error. Other nucleotide sequences in the sample specify the same CDR3. The rearrangement joins TRBV7-2 to TRBJ1-1; D is unresolved. Trimming left V 1 base short and J 1 base short, with 7 bases between. The germline gives CDR1 SGHTA, CDR2 FQGNSA. There are 14 residues in the CDR3. The CDR3 reads CASSLGAGNTEAFF. CDR3 nucleotides: TGTGCCAGCAGCTTAGGGGCGGGGAACACTGAAGCTTTCTTT.

This clone occurred a few times. The rearrangement uses TRBV2 and TRBJ1-5; D not certain. The germline gives CDR1 SNHLY, CDR2 FYNNEI. The V and J ends lost 5 bases and 0 bases respectively, with 11 bases between them. This CDR3 has 15 residues. CDR3: CASSNGDYSNQPQHF. CDR3 sequence (DNA): TGTGCCAGCAGTAACGGAGACTATAGCAATCAGCCCCAGCATTTT. Full variable domain (remainder filled in from reference TRBV2 and TRBJ1-5): EPEVTQTPSHQVTQMGQEVILRCVPISNHLYFYWYRQILGQKVEFLVSFYNNEISEKSEIFDDQFSVERPDGSNFTLKIRSTKLEDSAMYFCASSNGDYSNQPQHFGDGTRLSIL.

This clone came up a few times. A much larger clone sits a single nucleotide away, making a read error possible. Other DNA sequences in the sample encode the same CDR3. The genes are TRBV10-3 and TRBJ2-3, with 7 bases matching TRBD2. After removal of 10 bases from V and 3 bases from J, the junction contained 16 bases not matched to a gene. CDR3 length: 16 residues. Germline CDR1 and CDR2: ENHRY and SYGVKD. DNA for the CDR3: TGTGCCACCAACGCTGGGCTAGCGGCGAGTACAGATACGCAGTATTTT. This codes for CATNAGLAASTDTQYF.

The V gene is TRBV10-3, the J gene TRBJ2-7; 12 bases map to TRBD2. The CDR3 is 14 amino acids. Trimming at V came to 10 bases and at J to 3 bases, leaving 7 bases not matched to a gene. CDR1 and CDR2 from the germline V gene are ENHRY and SYGVKD. CDR3: CATKGTSGLYEQYF. The CDR3 DNA follows: TGTGCCACCAAAGGGACTAGCGGGCTCTACGAGCAGTACTTC.